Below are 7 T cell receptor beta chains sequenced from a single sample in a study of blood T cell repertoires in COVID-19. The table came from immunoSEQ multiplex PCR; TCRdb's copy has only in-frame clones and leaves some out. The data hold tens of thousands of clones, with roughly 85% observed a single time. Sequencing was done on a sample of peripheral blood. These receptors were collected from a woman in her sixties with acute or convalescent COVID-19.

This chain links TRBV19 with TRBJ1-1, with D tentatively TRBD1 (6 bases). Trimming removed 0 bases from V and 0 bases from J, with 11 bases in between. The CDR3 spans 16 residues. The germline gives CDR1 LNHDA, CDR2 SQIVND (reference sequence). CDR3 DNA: TGTGCCAGTAGTATAGATCTCAGGGGCCTGAACACTGAAGCTTTCTTT. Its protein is CASSIDLRGLNTEAFF.

The CDR3 DNA sequence: TGTGCCAGCAGTTTATCTATCTTTGCGAGGTATGGCTACACCTTC. The encoded protein is CASSLSIFARYGYTF. This chain links TRBV28 with TRBJ1-2; D uncertain. Per the germline V gene, CDR1 is MDHEN and CDR2 is SYDVKM. The CDR3 covers 15 residues. The germline V and J ends were trimmed by 1 base and 5 bases, with 14 bases remaining between them.

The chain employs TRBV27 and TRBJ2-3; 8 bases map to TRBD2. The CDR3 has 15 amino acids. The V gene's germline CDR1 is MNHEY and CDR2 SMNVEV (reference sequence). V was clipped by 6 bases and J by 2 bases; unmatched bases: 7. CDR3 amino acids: CASRKGLDPTDTQYF. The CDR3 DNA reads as TGTGCCAGCAGAAAGGGACTAGATCCCACAGATACGCAGTATTTT.

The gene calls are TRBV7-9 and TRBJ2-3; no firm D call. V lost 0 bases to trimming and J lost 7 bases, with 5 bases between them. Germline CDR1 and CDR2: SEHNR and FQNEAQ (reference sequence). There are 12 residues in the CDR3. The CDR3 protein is CASSLAANTQYF. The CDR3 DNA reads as TGTGCCAGCAGCTTAGCGGCAAATACGCAGTATTTT.

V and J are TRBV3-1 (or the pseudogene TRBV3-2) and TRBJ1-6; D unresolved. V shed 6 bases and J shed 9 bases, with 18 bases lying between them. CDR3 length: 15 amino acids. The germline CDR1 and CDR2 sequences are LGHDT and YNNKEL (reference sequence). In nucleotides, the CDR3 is TGTGCCAGCAGTCCAAGGGAGGGCAAATTTTCACCCCTCCACTTT. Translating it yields CASSPREGKFSPLHF.

The CDR3 here is CASSSGQGAVEAFF. The CDR3 bases are TGCGCCAGCAGCTCCGGACAGGGGGCGGTTGAAGCTTTCTTT. The chain employs TRBV5-1 and TRBJ1-1, with 11 bases matching TRBD1. This CDR3 has 14 amino acids. The V segment lost 3 bases and the J segment 7 bases; nucleotides outside the gene matches: 5. Germline V CDR1 and CDR2: SGHRS, YFSETQ.

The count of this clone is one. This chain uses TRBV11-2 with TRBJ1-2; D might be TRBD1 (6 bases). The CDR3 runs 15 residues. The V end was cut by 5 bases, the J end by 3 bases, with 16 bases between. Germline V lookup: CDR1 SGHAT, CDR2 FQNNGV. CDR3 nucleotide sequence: TGTGCCAGCAGCGAAGGACAGAATGATCACTATGGCTACACCTTC. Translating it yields CASSEGQNDHYGYTF.